This T cell receptor (beta chain) was sequenced during a study of sequential checkpoint blockade in melanoma. For the study at large: Patients were randomized 1:1 to nivolumab-then-ipilimumab or ipilimumab-then-nivolumab first-line. After both sequences, patients received maintenance nivolumab.

Regarding treatment: randomized to nivolumab then ipilimumab (arm A) or the reverse (arm B). Patients had received no earlier DNA-damaging chemotherapy. The method was immunoSEQ multiplex PCR; TCRdb's version includes in-frame clones alone and lacks a portion of them. The data show more than 35,000 clones, nearly 90% seen once. This TCR was recovered from a human donor with melanoma. The sample in question was CD8+ T cells sorted from blood (inferred from file names), obtained from a patient given nivolumab and ipilimumab in sequence.

The CDR3: CASSPVADYNEQFF. The DNA for the CDR3 is TGTGCCAGCAGCCCGGTTGCGGATTACAATGAGCAGTTCTTC. The rearrangement uses TRBV7-9 and TRBJ2-1, with D unresolved. Per germline, CDR1 SEHNR and CDR2 FQNEAQ (reference sequence). The CDR3 length is 14 residues. V was shortened by 5 bases and J by 4 bases, with 12 bases between the two germline ends.